This T cell receptor beta chain was documented in a study of cytomegalovirus exposure and HLA in healthy donors. The ends were cut back, 0 bases at V and 2 bases at J, with 7 bases in the middle. CDR3 length equals 14 residues. From germline, CDR1 is LNHNV and CDR2 YYDKDF (reference sequence). This PCR relied on a set of 60 Vbeta primers and 13 Jbeta primers. This table comes from immunoSEQ multiplex PCR, and its TCRdb copy is limited to in-frame clones, with some not included. This table has about 85,000 clones, 80% appearing once. A word on this clone: Its specificity is not known. The same CDR3 is also encoded by other DNA sequences in this sample.

General observations from the study: Later on, a genetic analysis was performed. It linked a missense variant in DCLRE1C with V- and J-gene trimming of TCR beta. Reportedly, diagnosis of cytomegalovirus status by the classifier showed high specificity and sensitivity. Donors were assumed by presence/absence analyses to have roughly uniform sequencing depth.

The sample consisted of PBMCs. The chain has TRBV15 and TRBJ2-5; D not resolved. The source of this sequence is a man aged 45-60 years in good health and CMV-seropositive. CDR3 bases: TGTGCCACCAGCAGAGATCCGGGTCAAGAGACCCAGTACTTC. Protein sequence: CATSRDPGQETQYF.